Below, 19 T cell receptor beta chains from the same sample are listed, as sequenced in a study of blood T cell repertoires in COVID-19. Method: immunoSEQ multiplex PCR; TCRdb's copy keeps in-frame clones and lacks some. The sample records more than 200,000 clones, 84% being singletons. The specimen was peripheral blood. These receptors were collected from a woman aged 40-49 years who had recovered from COVID-19.

This chain connects TRBV2 to TRBJ2-3, with D unresolved. With 7 bases removed from V and 4 bases from J, the gap between germline ends came to 12 bases. The CDR3 spans 13 residues. From germline, CDR1 is SNHLY and CDR2 FYNNEI. Here the CDR3 DNA reads TGTGCCAGCATGGCGGCTGGGTCAGATACGCAGTATTTT. Protein product: CASMAAGSDTQYF.

This clone was found a few times. This sample includes further DNA sequences coding for the same CDR3. The chain links TRBV18 to TRBJ1-1, with a weak D call TRBD1 (5 bases). V gave up 2 bases and J gave up 1 base, with 5 bases separating them. CDR1 is KGHSH, CDR2 LQKENI, per germline. The CDR3 sequence is 13 residues long. The CDR3 region is CASSPGQNTEAFF. Here the CDR3 DNA reads TGTGCCAGCTCACCAGGACAGAACACTGAAGCTTTCTTT.

This sequence joins TRBV13 and TRBJ2-5; D perhaps matches TRBD1 (6 bases). Germline assignment: CDR1 PRHDT and CDR2 FYEKMQ (reference sequence). CDR3 size: 13 residues. Trimming left V 2 bases short and J 5 bases short, with 9 bases between. The CDR3 region is CASSLPGVETQYF. DNA for the CDR3: TGTGCCAGCAGCTTACCAGGGGTGGAGACCCAGTACTTC.

This chain connects TRBV4-3 to TRBJ1-6, with D uncertain. V gave up 0 bases and J gave up 9 bases, with 9 bases separating them. Germline assignment: CDR1 LGHNA and CDR2 YSLEER. This CDR3 comprises 14 residues. The CDR3 region is CASSQDPSGSPLHF. CDR3 bases: TGCGCCAGCAGCCAAGACCCCTCGGGTTCACCCCTCCACTTT.

The rearrangement uses TRBV9 and TRBJ1-4, with TRBD1 identical over 10 bases. Losses at the gene ends were 1 base for V and 8 bases for J; bases not matched to a gene: 5. The germline V gene encodes CDR1 SGDLS and CDR2 YYNGEE. The CDR3 is 15 residues long. The CDR3: CASSVYRDRGEKLFF. The CDR3 DNA sequence: TGTGCCAGCAGCGTATATCGGGACAGGGGCGAAAAACTGTTTTTT.

The rearrangement uses TRBV6-6 and TRBJ2-2, with TRBD2 matching over 9 bases. The CDR3 is made up of 14 amino acids. Per the germline V gene, CDR1 is MNHNY and CDR2 is SVGAGI (reference sequence). V trimming: 11 bases; J trimming: 4 bases; junction bases outside the gene matches: 8. CDR3 protein: CAGAGGRGTGELFF. The DNA for the CDR3 is TGTGCCGGGGCGGGGGGGCGGGGCACCGGGGAGCTGTTTTTT.

The rearrangement joins TRBV28 to TRBJ1-4; D is perhaps TRBD1 (5 bases). Germline V CDR1 and CDR2: MDHEN, SYDVKM. V dropped 3 bases and J dropped 4 bases, with 12 bases sitting between them. CDR3 length: 15 amino acids. CDR3: CASSFLGQGNEKLFF. CDR3 nucleotides: TGTGCCAGCAGTTTCTTGGGTCAGGGTAATGAAAAACTGTTTTTT.

This clone was seen a single time. This sequence joins TRBV4-1 and TRBJ1-4; unclear D gene. V gave up 0 bases and J gave up 2 bases, with 7 bases separating them. Looked up from germline, CDR1 is MGHRA and CDR2 is YSYEKL. The CDR3 covers 15 residues. CDR3 nucleotide sequence: TGCGCCAGCAGCCAAGATACGGGGACTAATGAAAAACTGTTTTTT. It specifies CASSQDTGTNEKLFF.

This CDR3 is CAWSAGQGSSQPQHF. CDR3 bases: TGTGCCTGGAGTGCGGGACAGGGTTCGAGTCAGCCCCAGCATTTT. The rearrangement joins TRBV30 to TRBJ1-5, with 9 nucleotides matching TRBD1. The germline V gene encodes CDR1 GTSNPN and CDR2 SVGIG (reference sequence). V gave up 1 base and J gave up 6 bases; unmatched junction bases: 7. This CDR3 has 15 amino acids.

The CDR3 nucleotides read TGTGCCAGCACCACAACAGGGGGCTCGACTTCTAACACTGAAGCTTTCTTT. Its translation: CASTTTGGSTSNTEAFF. The chain is built from TRBV3-1 (or the pseudogene TRBV3-2) and TRBJ1-1; 9 bases line up with TRBD1. The CDR3 covers 17 residues. V shed 7 bases and J 2 bases; nucleotides not matched to a gene: 14. The germline CDR1 and CDR2 sequences are LGHDT and YNNKEL (reference sequence).

The rearrangement uses TRBV5-1 and TRBJ2-3; TRBD2 agrees at 10 bases. CDR1 and CDR2 from the germline V gene are SGHRS and YFSETQ. With 0 bases clipped from V and 2 bases from J, the junction kept 3 bases outside the gene matches. This CDR3 spans 16 amino acids. CDR3 in amino acids: CASSLVAGGVTDTQYF. As DNA, the CDR3 is TGCGCCAGCAGCTTGGTAGCGGGGGGTGTCACAGATACGCAGTATTTT.

This sequence joins TRBV18 and TRBJ2-1; TRBD1 agrees at 9 bases. The CDR3 has 16 amino acids. Germline assignment: CDR1 KGHSH and CDR2 LQKENI. V dropped 5 bases and J dropped 0; count of bases not matched to a gene: 5. The CDR3 spells CASSRGQGGSYNEQFF. For the CDR3, the DNA is TGTGCCAGCTCAAGGGGACAGGGTGGCTCCTACAATGAGCAGTTCTTC. Filled out from reference TRBV18 and TRBJ2-1, the complete variable domain reads NAGVMQNPRHLVRRRGQEARLRCSPMKGHSHVYWYRQLPEEGLKFMVYLQKENIIDESGMPKERFSAEFPKEGPSILRIQQVVRGDSAAYFCASSRGQGGSYNEQFFGPGTRLTVL.

The V call is TRBV5-6, the J call TRBJ2-3, with 7 bases that match TRBD1. J gave up 3 bases and V 3 bases, and 4 bases lay outside the gene matches. The CDR3 spans 14 residues. In germline, CDR1 is SGHDT, CDR2 YYEEEE. The chain's CDR3 is CASSSGTATDTQYF. The CDR3 DNA reads TGTGCCAGCAGCTCAGGGACAGCGACAGATACGCAGTATTTT.

This chain uses TRBV7-9 with TRBJ1-2, with TRBD1 matching over 9 bases. This CDR3 is 16 amino acids long. The junction had 5 bases not matched to a gene; V was cut back by 3 bases and J by 0 bases. Per germline, CDR1 SEHNR and CDR2 FQNEAQ (reference sequence). Here the CDR3 DNA reads TGTGCCAGCAGCTTTGGACAGGGGCAAGCTAACTATGGCTACACCTTC. It codes for CASSFGQGQANYGYTF.

The chain combines TRBV7-9 with TRBJ1-2; D is uncertain. Between the trimmed V and J ends, which lost 8 bases and 5 bases, there was a span of 15 bases. Germline loops: CDR1 SEHNR, CDR2 FQNEAQ (reference sequence). The CDR3 is made up of 13 amino acids. The CDR3 coding sequence is TGTGCCAGCGACGCGGCCCCGGGTTATGGCTACACCTTC. Its translation: CASDAAPGYGYTF.

The CDR3 spells CASNEGGFSNQPQHF. The CDR3 DNA is TGTGCCAGCAACGAGGGAGGCTTCAGCAATCAGCCCCAGCATTTT. The chain uses TRBV2 and TRBJ1-5; D remains ambiguous. CDR1 SNHLY and CDR2 FYNNEI come from the germline V gene. The CDR3 has 15 amino acids. Trimming stripped 7 bases from V and 1 base from J, with 14 bases between.

This chain links TRBV2 with TRBJ2-3; possibly TRBD1 for D (7 bases). The length of the CDR3 is 15 residues. Germline CDR1 reads SNHLY; CDR2 reads FYNNEI. V gave up 7 bases and J gave up 2 bases, with 16 bases separating them. The chain's CDR3 is CASNPRGRDTDTQYF. The CDR3 bases are TGTGCCAGCAACCCGAGGGGGCGGGACACAGATACGCAGTATTTT.

The CDR3: CASSPRTGGNTEAFF. CDR3 coding DNA: TGTGCCAGCAGCCCTCGGACAGGGGGGAACACTGAAGCTTTCTTT. The chain recombines TRBV11-3 with TRBJ1-1; 10 bases match TRBD1. Per germline, CDR1 SGHNT and CDR2 YENEEA. This CDR3 contains 15 residues. Trimming removed 5 bases from V and 1 base from J; junction bases left unmatched: 4.

The chain carries TRBV5-1 and TRBJ2-1, with TRBD2 matching over 8 bases. Trimming at V came to 4 bases and at J to 6 bases, leaving 9 bases not matched to a gene. This CDR3 region has 15 residues. The V gene's germline CDR1 is SGHRS and CDR2 YFSETQ. This chain's CDR3 is CASSETGGRINEQFF. CDR3 sequence (DNA): TGCGCCAGCAGCGAAACGGGGGGGCGCATCAATGAGCAGTTCTTC.